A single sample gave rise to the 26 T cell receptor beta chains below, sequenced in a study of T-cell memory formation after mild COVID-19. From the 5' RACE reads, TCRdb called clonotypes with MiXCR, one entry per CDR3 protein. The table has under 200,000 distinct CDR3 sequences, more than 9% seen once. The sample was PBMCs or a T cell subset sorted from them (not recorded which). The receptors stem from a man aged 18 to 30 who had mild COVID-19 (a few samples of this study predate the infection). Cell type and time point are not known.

The CDR3 DNA follows: TGTGCCAGCGGTCCTGGCACAGATACGCAGTATTTT. Protein: CASGPGTDTQYF. The chain employs TRBV7-3 and TRBJ2-3; no definite D call. Germline CDR1 is SGHTA and CDR2 is FQGTGA. V gave up 8 bases and J gave up 1 base, with 7 bases separating them. The CDR3 has 12 residues.

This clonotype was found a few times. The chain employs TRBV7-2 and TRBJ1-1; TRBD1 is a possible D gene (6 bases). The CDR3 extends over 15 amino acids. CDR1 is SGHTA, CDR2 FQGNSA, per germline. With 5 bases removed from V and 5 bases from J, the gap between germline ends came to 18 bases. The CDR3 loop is CASSATRGSGTEAFF. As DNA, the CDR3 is TGTGCCAGCAGCGCGACGAGGGGGAGTGGGACTGAAGCTTTCTTT. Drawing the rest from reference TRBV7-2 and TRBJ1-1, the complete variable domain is GAGVSQSPSNKVTEKGKDVELRCDPISGHTALYWYRQSLGQGLEFLIYFQGNSAPDKSGLPSDRFSAERTGGSVSTLTIQRTQQEDSAVYLCASSATRGSGTEAFFGQGTRLTVV.

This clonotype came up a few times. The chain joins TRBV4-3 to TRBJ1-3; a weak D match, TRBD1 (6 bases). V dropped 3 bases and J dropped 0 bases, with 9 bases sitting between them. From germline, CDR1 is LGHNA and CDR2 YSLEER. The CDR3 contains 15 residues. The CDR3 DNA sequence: TGCGCCAGCAGCCAGGGGGCCGACTCTGGAAACACCATATATTTT. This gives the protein CASSQGADSGNTIYF.

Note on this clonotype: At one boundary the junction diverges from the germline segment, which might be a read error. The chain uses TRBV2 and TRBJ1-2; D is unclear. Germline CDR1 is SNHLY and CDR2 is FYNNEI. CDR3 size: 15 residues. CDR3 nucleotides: TGTGCCAGCAGTGTCGAAAGCTTTGCGAACTCTGGCTACACCTTC. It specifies CASSVESFANSGYTF.

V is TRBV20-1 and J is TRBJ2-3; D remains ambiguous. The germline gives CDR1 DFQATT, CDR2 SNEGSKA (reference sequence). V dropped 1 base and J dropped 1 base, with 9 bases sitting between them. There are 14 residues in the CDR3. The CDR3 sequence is CSARGGLGTDTQYF. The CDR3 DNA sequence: TGCAGTGCTAGAGGGGGATTGGGCACAGATACGCAGTATTTT.

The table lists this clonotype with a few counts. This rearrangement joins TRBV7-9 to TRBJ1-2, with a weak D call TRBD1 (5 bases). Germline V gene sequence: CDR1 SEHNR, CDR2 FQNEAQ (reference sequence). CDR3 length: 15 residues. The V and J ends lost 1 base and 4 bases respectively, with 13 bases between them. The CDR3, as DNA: TGTGCCAGCAGCTTAGAGCAGGGAGAGGTCTATGGCTACACCTTC. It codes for CASSLEQGEVYGYTF.

For the CDR3, the DNA is TGTGCCAGCAGCCAGGCCGATTTTGGGGGGAGCACAGATACGCAGTATTTT. Protein sequence: CASSQADFGGSTDTQYF. This chain uses TRBV3-1 with TRBJ2-3; the D gene is possibly TRBD2 (6 bases). The germline V and J ends were trimmed by 3 bases and 0 bases, with 16 bases remaining between them. The CDR3 extends over 17 amino acids. Germline loops: CDR1 LGHDT, CDR2 YNNKEL (reference sequence).

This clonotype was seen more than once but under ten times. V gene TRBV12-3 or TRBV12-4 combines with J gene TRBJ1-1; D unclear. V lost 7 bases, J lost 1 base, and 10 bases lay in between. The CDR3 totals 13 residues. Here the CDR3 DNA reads TGTGCCAGCACCAAAGAGGGGAACACTGAAGCTTTCTTT. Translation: CASTKEGNTEAFF.

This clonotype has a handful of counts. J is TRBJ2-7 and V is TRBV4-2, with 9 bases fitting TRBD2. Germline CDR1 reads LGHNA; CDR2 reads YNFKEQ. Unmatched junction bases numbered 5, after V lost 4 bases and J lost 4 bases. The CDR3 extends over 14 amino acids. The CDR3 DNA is TGTGCCAGCAGCCGCGGGGGGGTTGTTTACGAGCAGTACTTC. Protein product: CASSRGGVVYEQYF.

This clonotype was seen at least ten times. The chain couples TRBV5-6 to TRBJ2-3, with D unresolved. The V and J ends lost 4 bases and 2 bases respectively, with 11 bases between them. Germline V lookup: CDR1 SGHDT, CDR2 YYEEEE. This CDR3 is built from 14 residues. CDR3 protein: CASSQDPSTDTQYF. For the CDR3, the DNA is TGTGCCAGCAGCCAGGACCCGTCCACAGATACGCAGTATTTT.

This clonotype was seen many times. CDR3 DNA sequence: TGTGCCATCAGTGAGTCTTGGGGGGCGCTCGGCACAGATACGCAGTATTTT. This codes for CAISESWGALGTDTQYF. The J gene is TRBJ2-3, the V gene TRBV10-3; D is tentatively TRBD1 or TRBD2 (6 bases each). V shed 0 bases and J shed 1 base, with 14 bases lying between them. Germline V gene data show CDR1 as ENHRY and CDR2 as SYGVKD. This CDR3 is 17 amino acids long.

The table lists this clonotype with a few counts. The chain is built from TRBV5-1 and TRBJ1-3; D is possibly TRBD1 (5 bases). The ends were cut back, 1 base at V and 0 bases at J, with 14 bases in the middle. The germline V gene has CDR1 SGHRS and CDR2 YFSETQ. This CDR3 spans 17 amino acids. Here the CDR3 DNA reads TGCGCCAGCAGCTTGAACGGCCAGGGATTCTCTGGAAACACCATATATTTT. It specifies CASSLNGQGFSGNTIYF. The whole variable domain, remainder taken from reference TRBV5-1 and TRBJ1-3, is KAGVTQTPRYLIKTRGQQVTLSCSPISGHRSVSWYQQTPGQGLQFLFEYFSETQRNKGNFPGRFSGRQFSNSRSEMNVSTLELGDSALYLCASSLNGQGFSGNTIYFGEGSWLTVV.

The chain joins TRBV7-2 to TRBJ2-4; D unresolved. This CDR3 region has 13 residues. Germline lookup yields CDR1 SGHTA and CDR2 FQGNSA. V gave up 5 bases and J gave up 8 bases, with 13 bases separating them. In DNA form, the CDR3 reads TGTGCCAGCAGCCTCTCCTCGGCGGACATTCAGTACTTC. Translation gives CASSLSSADIQYF.

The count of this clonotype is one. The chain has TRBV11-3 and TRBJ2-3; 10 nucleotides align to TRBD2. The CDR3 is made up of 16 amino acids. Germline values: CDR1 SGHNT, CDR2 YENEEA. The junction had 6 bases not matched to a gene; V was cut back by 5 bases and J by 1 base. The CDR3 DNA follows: TGTGCCAGCAGCCAAGAAAGCGGGGGGGGCACAGATACGCAGTATTTT. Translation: CASSQESGGGTDTQYF.

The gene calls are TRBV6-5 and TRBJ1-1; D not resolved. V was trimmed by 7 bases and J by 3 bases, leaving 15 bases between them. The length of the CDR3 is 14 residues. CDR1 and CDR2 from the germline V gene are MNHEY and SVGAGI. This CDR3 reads CASTRSVRDTEAFF. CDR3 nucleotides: TGTGCCAGCACCCGGAGTGTACGAGACACTGAAGCTTTCTTT.

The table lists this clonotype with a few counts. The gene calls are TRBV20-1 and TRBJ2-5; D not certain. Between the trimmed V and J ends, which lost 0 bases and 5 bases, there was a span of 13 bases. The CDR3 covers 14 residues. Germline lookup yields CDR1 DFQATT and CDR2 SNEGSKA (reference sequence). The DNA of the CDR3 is TGCAGTGCTAGAGATCTGAGGTCCCGGGAGACCCAGTACTTC. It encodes CSARDLRSRETQYF.

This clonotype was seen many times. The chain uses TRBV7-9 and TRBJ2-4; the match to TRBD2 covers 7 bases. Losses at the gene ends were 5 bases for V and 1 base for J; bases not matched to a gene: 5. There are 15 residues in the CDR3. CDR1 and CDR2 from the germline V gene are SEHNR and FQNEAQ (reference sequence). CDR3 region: CASSPGRKAKNIQYF. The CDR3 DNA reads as TGTGCCAGCAGCCCCGGGAGGAAGGCCAAAAACATTCAGTACTTC.

CDR3 in amino acids: CATSVSGETGELFF. The CDR3 coding sequence is TGTGCCACCAGTGTCTCAGGGGAAACCGGGGAGCTGTTTTTT. The V and J genes are TRBV24-1 and TRBJ2-2; D may be TRBD1 (6 bases). This CDR3 comprises 14 residues. Trimming pared 5 bases from V and 5 bases from J, leaving 11 bases between. The germline gives CDR1 KGHDR, CDR2 SFDVKD.

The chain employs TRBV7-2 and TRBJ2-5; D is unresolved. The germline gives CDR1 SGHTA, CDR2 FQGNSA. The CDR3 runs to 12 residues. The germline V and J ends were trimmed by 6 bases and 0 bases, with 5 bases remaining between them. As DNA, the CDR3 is TGTGCCAGCAGTTTTTACCAAGAGACCCAGTACTTC. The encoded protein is CASSFYQETQYF.

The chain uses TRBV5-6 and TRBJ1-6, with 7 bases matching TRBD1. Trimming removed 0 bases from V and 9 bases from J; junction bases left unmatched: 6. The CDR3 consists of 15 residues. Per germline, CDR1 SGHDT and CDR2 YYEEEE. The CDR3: CASSLVDRQGSPLHF. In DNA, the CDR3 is TGTGCCAGCAGCTTGGTGGACAGGCAGGGTTCACCCCTCCACTTT.

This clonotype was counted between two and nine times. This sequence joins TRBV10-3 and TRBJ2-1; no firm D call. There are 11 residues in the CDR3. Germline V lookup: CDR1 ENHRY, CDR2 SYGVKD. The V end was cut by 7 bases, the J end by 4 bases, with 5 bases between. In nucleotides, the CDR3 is TGTGCCATCAAGGTTTACAATGAGCAGTTCTTC. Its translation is CAIKVYNEQFF.

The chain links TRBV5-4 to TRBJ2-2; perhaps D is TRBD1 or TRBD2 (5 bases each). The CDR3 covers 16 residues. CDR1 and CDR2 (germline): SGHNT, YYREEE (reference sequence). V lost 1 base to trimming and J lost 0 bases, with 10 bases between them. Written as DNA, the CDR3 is TGTGCCAGCAGCTTGAAACAGGACTCGAACACCGGGGAGCTGTTTTTT. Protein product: CASSLKQDSNTGELFF. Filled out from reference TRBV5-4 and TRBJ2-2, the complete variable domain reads ETGVTQSPTHLIKTRGQQVTLRCSSQSGHNTVSWYQQALGQGPQFIFQYYREEENGRGNFPPRFSGLQFPNYSSELNVNALELDDSALYLCASSLKQDSNTGELFFGEGSRLTVL.

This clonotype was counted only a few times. The chain's CDR3 is CASSLTVTQETQYF. The CDR3 nucleotides are TGTGCCAGCAGCTTAACAGTCACCCAAGAGACCCAGTACTTC. V usage is TRBV7-3 and J usage is TRBJ2-5; D uncertain. There are 14 residues in the CDR3. Trimming stripped 0 bases from V and 1 base from J, with 6 bases between. CDR1 is SGHTA and CDR2 is FQGTGA in the germline V gene.

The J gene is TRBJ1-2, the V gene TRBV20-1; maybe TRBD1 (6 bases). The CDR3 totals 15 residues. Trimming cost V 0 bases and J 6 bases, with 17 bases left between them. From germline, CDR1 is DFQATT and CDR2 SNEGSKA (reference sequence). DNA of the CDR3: TGCAGTGCTAGAGATCTATGGGGGGGCCCCCATGGCTACACCTTC. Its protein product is CSARDLWGGPHGYTF.

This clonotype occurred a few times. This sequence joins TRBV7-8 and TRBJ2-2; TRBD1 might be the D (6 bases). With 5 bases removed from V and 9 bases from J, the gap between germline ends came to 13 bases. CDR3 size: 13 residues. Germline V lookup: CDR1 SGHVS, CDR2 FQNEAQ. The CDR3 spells CASSPWTERELFF. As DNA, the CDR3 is TGTGCCAGCAGCCCCTGGACAGAACGGGAGCTGTTTTTT.

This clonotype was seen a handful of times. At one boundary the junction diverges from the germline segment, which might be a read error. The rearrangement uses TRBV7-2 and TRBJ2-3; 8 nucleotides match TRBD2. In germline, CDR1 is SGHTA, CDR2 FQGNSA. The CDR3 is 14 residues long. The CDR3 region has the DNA TGTGCCAGCAGCCTAGCGGGTCGGCCAGATACGCAGTATTTT. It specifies CASSLAGRPDTQYF.